Below are 16 T cell receptor beta chains sequenced from a single sample in a study of blood T cells in healthy people across ages (dated by TCRdb to about 2015). The receptor library was made with 5' RACE. The sequencer listed for this sample is Illumina HiSeq 2500. A second PCR of about 6 to 11 cycles was run with a J-beta primer mix and a sample-barcoded 5' primer. TCRdb ran its own pipeline on the public reads, namely fastp trimming at Q25 and MiXCR clone calling, and kept in-frame beta chains. Rows with one shared CDR3 protein collapse into an entry with the most common genes and DNA. Counted in this sample were about 900,000 distinct CDR3 sequences; approximately 49% of them appeared once. The ten top clones hold 13% of the sample. The sequenced sample was blood. The receptors derive from a man aged 25 to 40 in good health.

The chain uses TRBV11-2 and TRBJ1-6; 7 positions match TRBD1. Germline values: CDR1 SGHAT, CDR2 FQNNGV. J lost 1 base, V lost 5 bases, and 20 bases had no gene match. The CDR3 length is 21 residues. The CDR3 here is CASSGRISGTAGGSYNSPLHF. Written as DNA, the CDR3 is TGTGCCAGCAGCGGACGGATATCCGGGACAGCGGGGGGATCCTATAATTCACCCCTCCACTTT. Full variable domain (remainder filled in from reference TRBV11-2 and TRBJ1-6): EAGVAQSPRYKIIEKRQSVAFWCNPISGHATLYWYQQILGQGPKLLIQFQNNGVVDDSQLPKDRFSAERLKGVDSTLKIQPAKLEDSAVYLCASSGRISGTAGGSYNSPLHFGNGTRLTVT.

The chain recombines TRBV30 with TRBJ2-7; D is possibly TRBD2 (6 bases). Trimming took off 5 bases at V and 0 bases at J, with 11 bases between the two ends. CDR1 GTSNPN and CDR2 SVGIG come from the germline V gene (reference sequence). The CDR3 extends over 13 amino acids. CDR3 coding DNA: TGTGCCTGGGGGGACGGGAGCTCCTACGAGCAGTACTTC. It specifies CAWGDGSSYEQYF.

The chain recombines TRBV7-2 with TRBJ1-6; 8 positions agree with TRBD1. Germline CDR1 and CDR2: SGHTA and FQGNSA. The CDR3 is made up of 16 amino acids. V shed 5 bases and J 4 bases; nucleotides not matched to a gene: 7. The CDR3 is CASSPRDRRYNSPLHF. In DNA, the CDR3 is TGTGCCAGCAGCCCCCGGGACAGGCGGTATAATTCACCCCTCCACTTT.

In this sample, this clonotype turned up a few times. The chain uses TRBV12-3 or TRBV12-4 and TRBJ1-2; 8 nucleotides match TRBD1. The CDR3 is 12 residues long. Germline trimming cut 8 bases from V and 7 bases from J; bases unmatched to any gene: 6. CDR3 region: CASSSGQAGYTF. DNA of the CDR3: TGTGCCAGCTCCTCGGGACAGGCTGGCTACACCTTC.

Only a few counts were recorded for this clonotype. The chain combines TRBV7-2 with TRBJ2-7, with unresolved D. The CDR3 totals 14 residues. Germline lookup yields CDR1 SGHTA and CDR2 FQGNSA. V was cut by 1 base and J by 2 bases, with 9 bases left in between. CDR3 protein: CASSLVATPYEQYF. CDR3 nucleotides: TGTGCCAGCAGCTTAGTAGCCACCCCCTACGAGCAGTACTTC.

In this sample, this clonotype turned up once. At one boundary the junction diverges from the germline segment, which might be a read error. The genes are TRBV11-2 and TRBJ2-2, with TRBD1 matching over 8 bases. The CDR3 runs 18 residues. Germline V gene data show CDR1 as SGHAT and CDR2 as FQNNGV. The DNA of the CDR3 is TGTGTCAGCAGCTTGGGGGACAGGCGGGGCCCGAACACCGGGGAGCTGTTTTTT. The encoded protein is CVSSLGDRRGPNTGELFF.

The J gene is TRBJ2-5, the V gene TRBV28, with D possibly TRBD2 on 5 matching bases. With 5 bases removed from V and 11 bases from J, the gap between germline ends came to 18 bases. The germline V gene encodes CDR1 MDHEN and CDR2 SYDVKM. The CDR3 extends over 13 amino acids. The CDR3 DNA reads TGTGCCAGCAGTCTAGGGCGCTTGGGAGAGCAGTACTTC. It translates to CASSLGRLGEQYF.

The chain combines TRBV25-1 with TRBJ2-4; TRBD1 matches at 10 bases. The J call may be in error: the DNA end matches TRBJ2-7 better. The CDR3 runs 14 residues. The V gene's germline CDR1 is MGHDK and CDR2 SYGVNS. CDR3 nucleotide sequence: TGTGCCAGCAGTGCGATGGGACAGGGGAGCGAGCAGTACTTC. Its protein product is CASSAMGQGSEQYF.

V gene TRBV20-1 combines with J gene TRBJ1-5; unclear D gene. The germline gives CDR1 DFQATT, CDR2 SNEGSKA (reference sequence). This CDR3 has 14 residues. V was clipped by 1 base and J by 3 bases, with 10 bases between them. CDR3 residues: CSARAVGNNQPQHF. Here the CDR3 DNA reads TGCAGTGCTAGAGCGGTTGGTAACAATCAGCCCCAGCATTTT.

This clonotype was picked up many times. The genes are TRBV4-1 and TRBJ2-7; no clear D. Germline values: CDR1 MGHRA, CDR2 YSYEKL. Trimming left V 2 bases short and J 5 bases short, with 7 bases between. The CDR3 consists of 12 residues. The CDR3 loop reads CASSQTPNEQYF. For the CDR3, the DNA is TGCGCCAGCAGCCAAACCCCCAACGAGCAGTACTTC.

The chain is built from TRBV10-3 and TRBJ2-6; either TRBD1 or TRBD2 may supply D (5 bases each). CDR1 is ENHRY, CDR2 SYGVKD, per germline. Trimming cost V 2 bases and J 0 bases, with 8 bases left between them. This CDR3 contains 16 residues. CDR3 region: CAISEGDRSGANVLTF. CDR3 nucleotide sequence: TGTGCCATCAGTGAGGGGGACCGCTCTGGGGCCAACGTCCTGACTTTC.

This clonotype was observed a handful of times. The chain joins TRBV7-2 to TRBJ2-7; D gene unclear. The CDR3 sequence is 15 residues long. V lost 2 bases to trimming and J lost 0 bases, with 11 bases between them. From germline, CDR1 is SGHTA and CDR2 FQGNSA. The CDR3 DNA follows: TGTGCCAGCAGCTTACAGGAAATGGGCTCCTACGAGCAGTACTTC. This gives the protein CASSLQEMGSYEQYF.

This clonotype was picked up a small number of times. This chain connects TRBV20-1 to TRBJ2-3; 7 bases fit TRBD2. The CDR3 is 13 amino acids. The ends lost 5 bases at V and 2 bases at J; junction bases unmatched: 4. Germline V gene lookup returns CDR1 DFQATT and CDR2 SNEGSKA (reference sequence). The CDR3 region is CSAPRGVTDTQYF. The CDR3 DNA reads TGCAGTGCTCCCCGGGGGGTCACAGATACGCAGTATTTT.

This clonotype is labeled medium-sized (0.01 to 0.1%). An end of the junction differs from the germline gene, which may be a read error. This rearrangement joins TRBV12-3 or TRBV12-4 to TRBJ2-7; D is unclear. The CDR3 sequence is 12 residues long. The CDR3, as DNA: TGTGCCAGCAGTTATCCGGGCCGCGAGGAGTACTTC. Translation gives CASSYPGREEYF.

This clonotype was observed a few times. At one of its ends the junction is not consistent with the germline gene, which may arise from a read error. The chain joins TRBV3-1 to TRBJ1-2, with D unclear. This CDR3 spans 14 amino acids. Germline V lookup: CDR1 LGHDT, CDR2 YNNKEL (reference sequence). The CDR3 DNA reads TGTGCCAGCAGCCAAGATGTAAGGGTTGGTGGCTACACTTTC. Translating gives CASSQDVRVGGYTF.

This clonotype was counted between two and nine times. In DNA, the CDR3 is TGCAGCGTTGAAGTGGGGGGGCCGGGAGATACGCAGTATTTT. This gives the protein CSVEVGGPGDTQYF. This chain links TRBV29-1 with TRBJ2-3; D is possibly TRBD2 (7 bases). V was shortened by 1 base and J by 5 bases, with 13 bases between the two germline ends. Germline loops: CDR1 SQVTM, CDR2 ANQGSEA. The CDR3 contains 14 residues.